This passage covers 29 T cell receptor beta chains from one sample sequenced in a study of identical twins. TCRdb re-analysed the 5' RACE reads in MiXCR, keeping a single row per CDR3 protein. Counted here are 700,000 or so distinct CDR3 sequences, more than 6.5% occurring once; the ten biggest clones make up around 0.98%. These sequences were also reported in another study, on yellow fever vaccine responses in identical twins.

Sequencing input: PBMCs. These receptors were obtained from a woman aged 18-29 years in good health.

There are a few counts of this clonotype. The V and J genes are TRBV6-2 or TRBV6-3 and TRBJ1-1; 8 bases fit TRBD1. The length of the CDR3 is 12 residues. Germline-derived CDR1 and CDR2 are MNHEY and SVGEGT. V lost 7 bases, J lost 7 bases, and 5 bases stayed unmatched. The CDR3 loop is CASTGTGLEAFF. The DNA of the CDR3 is TGTGCCAGCACCGGGACAGGCCTTGAAGCTTTCTTT.

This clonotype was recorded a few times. CDR3 region: CASGIQANTEAFF. The CDR3 DNA reads TGTGCCAGCGGAATCCAGGCGAACACTGAAGCTTTCTTT. J is TRBJ1-1 and V is TRBV27; no reliable D call. The germline gives CDR1 MNHEY, CDR2 SMNVEV (reference sequence). This CDR3 spans 13 amino acids. Trimming took off 8 bases at V and 1 base at J, with 11 bases between the two ends.

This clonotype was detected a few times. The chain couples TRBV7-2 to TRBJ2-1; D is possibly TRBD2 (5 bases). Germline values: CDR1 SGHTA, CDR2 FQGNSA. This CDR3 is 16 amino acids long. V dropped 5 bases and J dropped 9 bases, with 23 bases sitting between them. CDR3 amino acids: CASSPRPGLTRSEQFF. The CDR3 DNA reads TGTGCCAGCAGCCCTAGACCTGGACTCACCAGGTCTGAGCAGTTCTTC.

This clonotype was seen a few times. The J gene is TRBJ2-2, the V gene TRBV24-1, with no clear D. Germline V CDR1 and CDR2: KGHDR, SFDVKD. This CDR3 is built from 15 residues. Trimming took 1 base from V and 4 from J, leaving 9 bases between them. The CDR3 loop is CATSDFAQPTGELFF. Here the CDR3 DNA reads TGTGCCACCAGTGATTTCGCGCAGCCCACCGGGGAGCTGTTTTTT.

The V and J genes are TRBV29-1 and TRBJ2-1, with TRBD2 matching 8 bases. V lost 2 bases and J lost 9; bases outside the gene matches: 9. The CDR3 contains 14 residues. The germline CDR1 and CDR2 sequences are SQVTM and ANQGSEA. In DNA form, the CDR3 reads TGCAGCGTTGAACGGTACAGCGGGAGTGGTGAGCAGTTCTTC. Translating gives CSVERYSGSGEQFF.

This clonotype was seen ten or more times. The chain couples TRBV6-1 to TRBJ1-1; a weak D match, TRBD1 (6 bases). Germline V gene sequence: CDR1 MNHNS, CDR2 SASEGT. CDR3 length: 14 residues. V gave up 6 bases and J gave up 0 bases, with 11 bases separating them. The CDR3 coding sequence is TGTGCCAGCAGCCTTGACAGGCTGAACACTGAAGCTTTCTTT. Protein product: CASSLDRLNTEAFF.

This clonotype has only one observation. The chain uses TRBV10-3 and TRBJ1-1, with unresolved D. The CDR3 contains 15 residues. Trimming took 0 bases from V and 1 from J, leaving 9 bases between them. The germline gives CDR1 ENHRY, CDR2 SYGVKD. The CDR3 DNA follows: TGTGCCATCAGTGAGTCTAAGGGAGGGAACACTGAAGCTTTCTTT. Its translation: CAISESKGGNTEAFF.

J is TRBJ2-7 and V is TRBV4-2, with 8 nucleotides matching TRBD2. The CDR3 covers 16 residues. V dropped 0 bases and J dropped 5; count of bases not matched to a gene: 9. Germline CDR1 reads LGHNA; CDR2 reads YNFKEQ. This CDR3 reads CASSQDEVTGGDEQYF. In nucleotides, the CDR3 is TGTGCCAGCAGCCAAGATGAGGTCACGGGGGGGGACGAGCAGTACTTC.

CDR3 in DNA: TGTGCCAGCAGTTTACGAGGCGGGGTGGTTCAGCCCCAGCATTTT. Amino acid sequence: CASSLRGGVVQPQHF. The chain uses TRBV28 and TRBJ1-5; no definite D call. Trimming removed 2 bases from V and 6 bases from J, with 14 bases in between. The CDR3 has 15 residues. The germline V gene has CDR1 MDHEN and CDR2 SYDVKM.

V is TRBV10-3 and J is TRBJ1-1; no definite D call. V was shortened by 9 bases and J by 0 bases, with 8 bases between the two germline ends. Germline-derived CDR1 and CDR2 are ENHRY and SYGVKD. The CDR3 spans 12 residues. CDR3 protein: CAIGRLNTEAFF. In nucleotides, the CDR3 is TGTGCCATAGGACGGCTGAACACTGAAGCTTTCTTT.

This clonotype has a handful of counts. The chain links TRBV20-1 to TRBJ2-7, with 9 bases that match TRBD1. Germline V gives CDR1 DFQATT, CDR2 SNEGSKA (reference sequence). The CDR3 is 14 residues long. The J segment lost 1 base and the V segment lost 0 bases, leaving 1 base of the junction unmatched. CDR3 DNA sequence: TGCAGTGCTAGAGATGGGACAGGGTCCTACGAGCAGTACTTC. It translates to CSARDGTGSYEQYF.

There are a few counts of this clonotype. This chain's CDR3 is CASNSGGRGNEKLFF. The CDR3 DNA reads as TGTGCCAGCAATAGCGGGGGACGGGGTAATGAAAAACTGTTTTTT. J is TRBJ1-4 and V is TRBV2; a weak D match, TRBD1 (5 bases). This CDR3 comprises 15 residues. Germline V lookup: CDR1 SNHLY, CDR2 FYNNEI. V was pared by 7 bases and J by 4 bases, with 16 bases between.

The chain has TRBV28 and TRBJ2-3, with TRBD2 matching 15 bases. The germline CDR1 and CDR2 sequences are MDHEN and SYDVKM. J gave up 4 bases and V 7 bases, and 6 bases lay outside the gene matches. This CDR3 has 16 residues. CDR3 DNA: TGTGCCAGCAATCTTTGGACTAGCGGGAGGGCAGATACGCAGTATTTT. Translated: CASNLWTSGRADTQYF.

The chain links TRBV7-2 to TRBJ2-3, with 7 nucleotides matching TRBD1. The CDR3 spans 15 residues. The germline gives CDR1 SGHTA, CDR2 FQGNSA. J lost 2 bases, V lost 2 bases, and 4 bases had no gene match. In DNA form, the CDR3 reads TGTGCCAGCAGCTTAAGCAGGGGGACCACAGATACGCAGTATTTT. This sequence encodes CASSLSRGTTDTQYF.

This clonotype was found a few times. The chain's CDR3 is CASSGRPSYEQYF. DNA of the CDR3: TGTGCCAGCAGCGGGAGGCCTTCCTACGAGCAGTACTTC. V is TRBV7-9 and J is TRBJ2-7; possible D gene TRBD2, 6 bases. The CDR3 contains 13 residues. The V end lost 5 bases, the J end lost 1 base, and 9 bases lay between the germline ends. Per germline, CDR1 SEHNR and CDR2 FQNEAQ (reference sequence).

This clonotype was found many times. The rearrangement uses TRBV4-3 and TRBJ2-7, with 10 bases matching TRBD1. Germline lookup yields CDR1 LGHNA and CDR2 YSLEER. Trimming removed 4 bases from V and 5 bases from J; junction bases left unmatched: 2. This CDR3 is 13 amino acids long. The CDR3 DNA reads TGCGCCAGCAGCCGGGACAGGGGCGACGAGCAGTACTTC. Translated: CASSRDRGDEQYF.

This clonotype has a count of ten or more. The CDR3 sequence: CSVGFGETQYF. The CDR3 DNA reads TGCAGCGTTGGGTTCGGAGAGACCCAGTACTTC. The rearrangement links TRBV29-1 to TRBJ2-5, with D hard to call. Germline CDR1 is SQVTM and CDR2 is ANQGSEA. The CDR3 has 11 residues. Trimming took off 4 bases at V and 4 bases at J, with 7 bases between the two ends.

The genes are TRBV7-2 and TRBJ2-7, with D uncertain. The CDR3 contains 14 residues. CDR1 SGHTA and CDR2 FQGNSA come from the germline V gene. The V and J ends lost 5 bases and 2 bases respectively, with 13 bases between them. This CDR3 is CASSIQQIPYEQYF. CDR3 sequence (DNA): TGTGCCAGCAGCATACAGCAAATTCCCTACGAGCAGTACTTC. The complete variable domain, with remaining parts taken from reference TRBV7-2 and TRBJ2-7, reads GAGVSQSPSNKVTEKGKDVELRCDPISGHTALYWYRQSLGQGLEFLIYFQGNSAPDKSGLPSDRFSAERTGGSVSTLTIQRTQQEDSAVYLCASSIQQIPYEQYFGPGTRLTVT.

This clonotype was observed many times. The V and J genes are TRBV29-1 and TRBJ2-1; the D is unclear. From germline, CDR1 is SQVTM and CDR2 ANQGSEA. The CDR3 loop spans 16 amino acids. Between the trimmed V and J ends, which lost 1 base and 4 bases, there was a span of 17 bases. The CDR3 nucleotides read TGCAGCGTTGAAGGTGCAGCTGTGGTCGAGTACAATGAGCAGTTCTTC. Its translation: CSVEGAAVVEYNEQFF.

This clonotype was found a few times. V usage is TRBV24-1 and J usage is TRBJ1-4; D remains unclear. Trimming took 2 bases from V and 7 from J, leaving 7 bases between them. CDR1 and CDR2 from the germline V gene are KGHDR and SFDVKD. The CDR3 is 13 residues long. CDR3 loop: CATSDSRAEKLFF. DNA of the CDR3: TGTGCCACCAGTGATTCACGGGCTGAAAAACTGTTTTTT.

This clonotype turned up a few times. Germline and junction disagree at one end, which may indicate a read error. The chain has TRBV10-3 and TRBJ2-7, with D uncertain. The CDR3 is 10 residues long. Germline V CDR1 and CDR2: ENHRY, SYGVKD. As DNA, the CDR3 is TGTGCCATCAGTGAGGGGTGGCTCCTTTTC. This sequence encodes CAISEGWLLF.

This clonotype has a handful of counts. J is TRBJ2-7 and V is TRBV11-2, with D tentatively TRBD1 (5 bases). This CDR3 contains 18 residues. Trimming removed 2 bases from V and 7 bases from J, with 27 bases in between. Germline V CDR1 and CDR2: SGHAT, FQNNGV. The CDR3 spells CASSLRAQRTGPTREQYF. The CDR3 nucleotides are TGTGCCAGCAGCTTACGTGCCCAGAGAACAGGACCGACGAGGGAGCAGTACTTC.

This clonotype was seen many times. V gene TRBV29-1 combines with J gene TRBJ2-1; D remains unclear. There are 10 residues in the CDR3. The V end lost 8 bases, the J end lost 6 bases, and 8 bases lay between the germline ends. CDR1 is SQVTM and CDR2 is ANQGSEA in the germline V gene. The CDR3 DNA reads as TGCAGCCTGGGCGGCAATGAGCAGTTCTTC. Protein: CSLGGNEQFF.

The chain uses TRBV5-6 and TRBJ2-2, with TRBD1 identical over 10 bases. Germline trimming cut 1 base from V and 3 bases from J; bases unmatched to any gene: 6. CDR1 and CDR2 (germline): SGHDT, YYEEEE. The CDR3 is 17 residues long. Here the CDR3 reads CASSLQGTGVDTGELFF. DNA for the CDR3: TGTGCCAGCAGCTTGCAAGGGACAGGGGTGGACACCGGGGAGCTGTTTTTT.

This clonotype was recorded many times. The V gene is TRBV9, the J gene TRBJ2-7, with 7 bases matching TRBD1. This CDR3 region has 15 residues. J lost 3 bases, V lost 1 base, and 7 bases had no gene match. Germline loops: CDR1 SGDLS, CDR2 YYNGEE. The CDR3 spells CASSVSRDRVYEQYF. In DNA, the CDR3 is TGTGCCAGCAGCGTATCCCGGGACAGAGTCTACGAGCAGTACTTC.

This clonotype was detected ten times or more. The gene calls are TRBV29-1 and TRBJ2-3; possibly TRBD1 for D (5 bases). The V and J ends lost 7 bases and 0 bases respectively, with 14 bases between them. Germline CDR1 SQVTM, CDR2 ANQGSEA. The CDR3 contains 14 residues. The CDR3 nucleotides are TGCAGCGCCGCAGGGAAGCCTAGCACAGATACGCAGTATTTT. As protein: CSAAGKPSTDTQYF.

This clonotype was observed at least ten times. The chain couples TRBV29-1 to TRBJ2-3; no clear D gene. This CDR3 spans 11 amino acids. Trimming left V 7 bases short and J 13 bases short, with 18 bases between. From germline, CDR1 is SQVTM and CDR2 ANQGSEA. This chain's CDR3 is CSGNIYGVEYF. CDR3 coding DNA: TGCAGCGGGAATATTTATGGGGTAGAGTATTTT.

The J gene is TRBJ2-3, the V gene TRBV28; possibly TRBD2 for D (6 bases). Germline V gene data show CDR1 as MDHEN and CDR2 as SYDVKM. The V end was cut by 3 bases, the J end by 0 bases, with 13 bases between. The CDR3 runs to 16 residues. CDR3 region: CASSFLGGDSTDTQYF. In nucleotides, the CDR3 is TGTGCCAGCAGTTTCTTAGGCGGGGATAGCACAGATACGCAGTATTTT.

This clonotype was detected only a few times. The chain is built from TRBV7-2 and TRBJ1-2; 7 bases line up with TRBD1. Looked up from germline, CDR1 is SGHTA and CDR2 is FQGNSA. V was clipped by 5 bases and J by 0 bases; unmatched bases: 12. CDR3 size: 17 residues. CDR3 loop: CASSTGTASLTNYGYTF. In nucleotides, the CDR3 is TGTGCCAGCAGCACCGGGACAGCATCTCTAACTAACTATGGCTACACCTTC.